This is a list of T cell receptor beta chains from one sample in a study of cytomegalovirus exposure and HLA in healthy donors. The repertoire was sequenced with immunoSEQ multiplex PCR; TCRdb's copy has only in-frame clones and lacks some. The data hold 100,000 to 150,000 clones, with about 78% observed a single time. Source material: PBMCs. These receptors all come from a human donor in good health. CDR3s include the opening cysteine and the closing phenylalanine or tryptophan. Each record gives: J gene, clone size, V gene, D gene, CDR3 DNA, CDR3 protein. The D gene is left open where the match is weak. Only part of the rows carry a size: once, few, many, or a class if the clone is expanded.

J gene: TRBJ1-3
clone size: NA
V gene: TRBV27
D gene: TRBD1
CDR3 DNA: TGTGCCAGCAGACCACAGGGGGCGCATGGAAACACCATATATTTT
CDR3 protein: CASRPQGAHGNTIYF

J gene: TRBJ2-1
clone size: NA
V gene: TRBV30
D gene: NA
CDR3 DNA: TGTGCCTGGAGTGTTTCCAGCGGATCCTACAATGAGCAGTTCTTC
CDR3 protein: CAWSVSSGSYNEQFF

J gene: TRBJ1-3
clone size: NA
V gene: TRBV21-1
D gene: NA
CDR3 DNA: TGTGCCAGCAGCAAACGGGCGGGGATCTCTGGAAACACCATATATTTT
CDR3 protein: CASSKRAGISGNTIYF

J gene: TRBJ1-2
clone size: NA
V gene: TRBV6-5
D gene: NA
CDR3 DNA: TGTGCCAGCAGTTACATAAGCGGCAGCGGGTATGGCTACACCTTC
CDR3 protein: CASSYISGSGYGYTF

J gene: TRBJ1-6
clone size: NA
V gene: TRBV27
D gene: TRBD1
CDR3 DNA: TGTGCCAGCAGTTTATCAGGGACAGGGTTGGCACCCCTCCACTTT
CDR3 protein: CASSLSGTGLAPLHF

J gene: TRBJ2-7
clone size: NA
V gene: TRBV2
D gene: NA
CDR3 DNA: TGTGCCAGCAGCCGGGACATCGGCTACGAGCAGTACTTC
CDR3 protein: CASSRDIGYEQYF

J gene: TRBJ2-1
clone size: few
V gene: TRBV10-1
D gene: TRBD1
CDR3 DNA: TGCGCCAGCAGATTCGGACAGGGGGAGGCCTACAATGAGCAGTTCTTC
CDR3 protein: CASRFGQGEAYNEQFF

J gene: TRBJ2-1
clone size: NA
V gene: TRBV5-4
D gene: TRBD2
CDR3 DNA: TGTGCCAGCAGCTCCGGACTAGCGGGGGCCTTCAATGAGCAGTTCTTC
CDR3 protein: CASSSGLAGAFNEQFF

J gene: TRBJ2-3
clone size: few
V gene: TRBV6-4
D gene: TRBD2
CDR3 DNA: TGTGCCAGCAGTCCGGGGGGGGCCGGAGATACGCAGTATTTT
CDR3 protein: CASSPGGAGDTQYF

J gene: TRBJ2-5
clone size: NA
V gene: TRBV5-6
D gene: TRBD2
CDR3 DNA: TGTGCCAGCAGCTTGCGGACTAGCGGGGTAACCCAGTACTTC
CDR3 protein: CASSLRTSGVTQYF

J gene: TRBJ1-2
clone size: NA
V gene: TRBV27
D gene: TRBD1
CDR3 DNA: TGTGCCAGCAGCGACCGGGACAGGGCTGATGGCTACACCTTC
CDR3 protein: CASSDRDRADGYTF

J gene: TRBJ2-2
clone size: NA
V gene: TRBV27
D gene: TRBD1
CDR3 DNA: TGTGCCAGCAGTTTATTCCGGCGACAGGGGGACACCGGGGAGCTGTTTTTT
CDR3 protein: CASSLFRRQGDTGELFF

J gene: TRBJ1-2
clone size: NA
V gene: TRBV5-5
D gene: NA
CDR3 DNA: TGTGCCAGCAGCTCCTCAGGGGATAACTATGGCTACACCTTC
CDR3 protein: CASSSSGDNYGYTF

J gene: TRBJ2-3
clone size: NA
V gene: TRBV9
D gene: TRBD2
CDR3 DNA: TGTGCCAGCAGCGTAGTAGGGCTAGCGGGACCCACAGATACGCAGTATTTT
CDR3 protein: CASSVVGLAGPTDTQYF

J gene: TRBJ2-5
clone size: NA
V gene: TRBV6-5
D gene: NA
CDR3 DNA: TGTGCCAGCAGTTACTCGATCGGAGTCCAAGAGACCCAGTACTTC
CDR3 protein: CASSYSIGVQETQYF

J gene: TRBJ2-3
clone size: NA
V gene: TRBV7-8
D gene: TRBD1
CDR3 DNA: TGTGCCAGCAGCTTAGGGGGACAGGGAATCACAGATACGCAGTATTTT
CDR3 protein: CASSLGGQGITDTQYF

J gene: TRBJ1-3
clone size: once
V gene: TRBV6-5
D gene: NA
CDR3 DNA: TGTGCCAGCAGTTTGGTGGGCCGCTCTGGAAACACCATATATTTT
CDR3 protein: CASSLVGRSGNTIYF

J gene: TRBJ1-6
clone size: NA
V gene: TRBV6-5
D gene: NA
CDR3 DNA: TGTGCCAGCAGTCCGACATCAGGGATACGTTCACCCCTCCACTTT
CDR3 protein: CASSPTSGIRSPLHF

J gene: TRBJ2-3
clone size: NA
V gene: TRBV11-3
D gene: TRBD1
CDR3 DNA: TGTGCCAGCAGCTTAGGGGACAGGGCCCGCACAGATACGCAGTATTTT
CDR3 protein: CASSLGDRARTDTQYF

J gene: TRBJ1-6
clone size: NA
V gene: TRBV6-6
D gene: TRBD1
CDR3 DNA: TGTGCCAGCAGTGCACAGGGGGCGGGCTATAATTCACCCCTCCACTTT
CDR3 protein: CASSAQGAGYNSPLHF

J gene: TRBJ1-5
clone size: once
V gene: TRBV21-1
D gene: NA
CDR3 DNA: TGTGCCAGCCAAACCCTGACAGGGCTTGACAATCAGCCCCAGCATTTT
CDR3 protein: CASQTLTGLDNQPQHF

J gene: TRBJ1-5
clone size: NA
V gene: TRBV15
D gene: NA
CDR3 DNA: TGTGCCACCAGCAGCAGCCGGACAGTTAGCAATCAGCCCCAGCATTTT
CDR3 protein: CATSSSRTVSNQPQHF

J gene: TRBJ2-2
clone size: NA
V gene: TRBV28
D gene: NA
CDR3 DNA: TGTGCCAGCAGTCCCTCGGGGGGCTTCGCCGGGGAGCTGTTTTTT
CDR3 protein: CASSPSGGFAGELFF

J gene: TRBJ2-7
clone size: NA
V gene: TRBV5-1
D gene: TRBD2
CDR3 DNA: TGCGCCAGCAGCTTGGAAATTGGGCGGGGGAGCTCCTACGAGCAGTACTTC
CDR3 protein: CASSLEIGRGSSYEQYF

J gene: TRBJ2-3
clone size: NA
V gene: TRBV7-2
D gene: TRBD2
CDR3 DNA: TGTGCCAGCAGCCTCCGGACTAGCCCCACAGATACGCAGTATTTT
CDR3 protein: CASSLRTSPTDTQYF

J gene: TRBJ1-2
clone size: NA
V gene: TRBV5-5
D gene: TRBD1
CDR3 DNA: TGTGCCAGCACCCCGCAGACAGGGGCCAACTATGGCTACACCTTC
CDR3 protein: CASTPQTGANYGYTF

J gene: TRBJ1-2
clone size: NA
V gene: TRBV7-9
D gene: NA
CDR3 DNA: TGTGCCAGCAGCTCCCCCCGGGGTTGGACTCTCTATGGCTACACCTTC
CDR3 protein: CASSSPRGWTLYGYTF

J gene: TRBJ2-3
clone size: once
V gene: TRBV10-3
D gene: TRBD2
CDR3 DNA: TGTGCCATCACTCTAGCGGGGAGCACAGATACGCAGTATTTT
CDR3 protein: CAITLAGSTDTQYF

J gene: TRBJ1-1
clone size: NA
V gene: TRBV4-1
D gene: NA
CDR3 DNA: TGCGCCAGCAGACCCCGACAGGACACTGAAGCTTTCTTT
CDR3 protein: CASRPRQDTEAFF

J gene: TRBJ2-3
clone size: NA
V gene: TRBV7-2
D gene: NA
CDR3 DNA: TGTGCCAGCAGCTTTCAAAGTGCGTCAGATACGCAGTATTTT
CDR3 protein: CASSFQSASDTQYF

J gene: TRBJ1-2
clone size: NA
V gene: TRBV29-1
D gene: NA
CDR3 DNA: TGCAGCGTTGACCGCCCGGGGGGTCATGGCTACACCTTC
CDR3 protein: CSVDRPGGHGYTF

J gene: TRBJ1-2
clone size: few
V gene: TRBV5-6
D gene: NA
CDR3 DNA: TGTGCCAGCAGCCGGGGAGAAACCGGTGGCTACACCTTC
CDR3 protein: CASSRGETGGYTF

J gene: TRBJ2-5
clone size: NA
V gene: TRBV6-5
D gene: TRBD1
CDR3 DNA: TGTGCCAGCAGTTATGCCGGGACAGGGCTGGAGACCCAGTACTTC
CDR3 protein: CASSYAGTGLETQYF

J gene: TRBJ1-6
clone size: NA
V gene: TRBV28
D gene: TRBD1
CDR3 DNA: TGTGCCAGCAGTGACAGGGAGAGCTCCTATAATTCACCCCTCCACTTT
CDR3 protein: CASSDRESSYNSPLHF

J gene: TRBJ2-2
clone size: NA
V gene: TRBV7-9
D gene: NA
CDR3 DNA: TGTGCCAGCAGCTCCCTCGGGACACCCCACGGCGGGGAGCTGTTTTTT
CDR3 protein: CASSSLGTPHGGELFF

J gene: TRBJ2-7
clone size: NA
V gene: TRBV5-1
D gene: TRBD1
CDR3 DNA: TGCGCCAGCAGCCCCTACCTCGGGACAGGCGACAACGAGCAGTACTTC
CDR3 protein: CASSPYLGTGDNEQYF

J gene: TRBJ2-2
clone size: NA
V gene: TRBV5-1
D gene: TRBD2
CDR3 DNA: TGCGCCAGCAGCTTGCGAGCGGGGACTCGTACCGGGGAGCTGTTTTTT
CDR3 protein: CASSLRAGTRTGELFF

J gene: TRBJ1-4
clone size: NA
V gene: TRBV27
D gene: NA
CDR3 DNA: TGTGCCAGCAGAAACAAACAGGGACCTTCAACTAATGAAAAACTGTTTTTT
CDR3 protein: CASRNKQGPSTNEKLFF

J gene: TRBJ1-2
clone size: once
V gene: TRBV7-8
D gene: NA
CDR3 DNA: TGTGCCAGCAGCTTAGCAGGGGCTGGCTATGGCTACACCTTC
CDR3 protein: CASSLAGAGYGYTF

J gene: TRBJ2-1
clone size: NA
V gene: TRBV11-2
D gene: TRBD1
CDR3 DNA: TGTGCCAGCAGCCCCACAGGGGGCCCTAACTACAATGGGCAGTTCTTC
CDR3 protein: CASSPTGGPNYNGQFF

J gene: TRBJ2-3
clone size: NA
V gene: TRBV5-4
D gene: TRBD2
CDR3 DNA: TGTGCCAGCAGCGTATCTGGGAGGGACACAGATACGCAGTATTTT
CDR3 protein: CASSVSGRDTDTQYF

J gene: TRBJ2-5
clone size: NA
V gene: TRBV7-3
D gene: NA
CDR3 DNA: TGTGCCAGCAGCTTATGGGGAGGCGAGACCCAGTACTTC
CDR3 protein: CASSLWGGETQYF

J gene: TRBJ2-1
clone size: few
V gene: TRBV5-4
D gene: TRBD2
CDR3 DNA: TGTGCCAGCAGCAACAGGGAGCGGGAGTTCTACAATGAGCAGTTCTTC
CDR3 protein: CASSNREREFYNEQFF

J gene: TRBJ2-6
clone size: NA
V gene: TRBV7-8
D gene: NA
CDR3 DNA: TGTGCCAGCAGCTCCTATTCCGGTACCTCTGGGGCCAACGTCCTGACTTTC
CDR3 protein: CASSSYSGTSGANVLTF

J gene: TRBJ2-4
clone size: NA
V gene: TRBV7-9
D gene: TRBD1
CDR3 DNA: TGTGCCAGCAGCTACCCGGACAGGGGGCGAGGGGAAAACATTCAGTACTTC
CDR3 protein: CASSYPDRGRGENIQYF

J gene: TRBJ1-1
clone size: NA
V gene: TRBV11-3
D gene: TRBD1
CDR3 DNA: TGTGCCAGCAGCTCCCGGGGGACAGGGAGTGGTGAAGCTTTCTTT
CDR3 protein: CASSSRGTGSGEAFF

J gene: TRBJ2-7
clone size: NA
V gene: TRBV7-7
D gene: TRBD2
CDR3 DNA: TGTGCTAGCAGCCCGTCTAGCGGGGGGCCCTACGAGCAGTACTTC
CDR3 protein: CASSPSSGGPYEQYF

J gene: TRBJ2-1
clone size: NA
V gene: TRBV4-2
D gene: NA
CDR3 DNA: TGTGCCAGCAGCCAAGGAGGGTCCCTTTACAATGAGCAGTTCTTC
CDR3 protein: CASSQGGSLYNEQFF

J gene: TRBJ2-1
clone size: NA
V gene: TRBV25-1
D gene: NA
CDR3 DNA: TGTGCCAGCAGTGACCCCCTTCGGGATGAGCAGTTCTTC
CDR3 protein: CASSDPLRDEQFF

J gene: TRBJ1-2
clone size: NA
V gene: TRBV2
D gene: NA
CDR3 DNA: TGTGCCAGCAGCGATGTATTGTCCTCTTCTATCGGCTACACCTTC
CDR3 protein: CASSDVLSSSIGYTF

J gene: TRBJ2-2
clone size: NA
V gene: TRBV4-3
D gene: TRBD2
CDR3 DNA: TGCGCCAGCAGCCAAGACCCGACTAGCGGGAGTCGGAGCACCGGGGAGCTGTTTTTT
CDR3 protein: CASSQDPTSGSRSTGELFF

J gene: TRBJ2-3
clone size: NA
V gene: TRBV4-2
D gene: TRBD2
CDR3 DNA: TGTGCCAGCAGCCAACAAGCGGGGGGGGCCCGCGATACGCAGTATTTT
CDR3 protein: CASSQQAGGARDTQYF

J gene: TRBJ2-1
clone size: few
V gene: TRBV23-1
D gene: TRBD1
CDR3 DNA: TGCGCCATACAGGGGGCCCGGGACAATGAGCAGTTCTTC
CDR3 protein: CAIQGARDNEQFF

J gene: TRBJ1-2
clone size: NA
V gene: TRBV29-1
D gene: TRBD1
CDR3 DNA: TGCAGCGTAGAGCGGGACAGGGGTCTCTATGGCTACACCTTC
CDR3 protein: CSVERDRGLYGYTF

J gene: TRBJ2-3
clone size: NA
V gene: TRBV19
D gene: NA
CDR3 DNA: TGTGCCAGTAGTCCAACGACAGCCCCTAGCACAGATACGCAGTATTTT
CDR3 protein: CASSPTTAPSTDTQYF